The 4 T cell receptor beta chains below were found in one sample sequenced in a study of blood T cell repertoires in COVID-19. Profiling relied on immunoSEQ multiplex PCR, and the TCRdb table lists in-frame clones only, not all of them. The profile shows 130,000 to 150,000 clones, 65% to 90% of them singletons. Sequencing used peripheral blood. The receptors originated from a man aged 55-75 years with active or convalescent COVID-19.

The V and J genes are TRBV27 and TRBJ2-3; TRBD2 aligns across 7 bases. The length of the CDR3 is 14 residues. Germline V lookup: CDR1 MNHEY, CDR2 SMNVEV (reference sequence). The trim removed 8 bases at V and 6 bases at J, leaving 11 bases unmatched. CDR3 in DNA: TGTGCCAGCGGGGCGGGGGTACGGGGGGATACGCAGTATTTT. Translating it yields CASGAGVRGDTQYF.

The V gene is TRBV10-2, the J gene TRBJ2-1, with 9 bases aligning to TRBD2. CDR3 length equals 16 residues. V shed 3 bases, J shed 4 bases, and the junction held 7 bases outside the gene matches. The germline gives CDR1 WSHSY, CDR2 SAAADI. The DNA of the CDR3 is TGCGCCAGCAGTGACCAGGGACTAGCAAGGTACAATGAGCAGTTCTTC. Residues: CASSDQGLARYNEQFF.

The rearrangement joins TRBV24-1 to TRBJ1-6; perhaps TRBD1 as D (6 bases). Germline V gene data show CDR1 as KGHDR and CDR2 as SFDVKD. CDR3 length equals 16 residues. V dropped 4 bases and J dropped 8 bases, with 17 bases sitting between them. CDR3 sequence reads: CATSDPGHPLDSPLHF. The CDR3 DNA sequence: TGTGCCACCAGTGACCCGGGACACCCCCTAGATTCACCCCTCCACTTT.

The genes are TRBV7-9 and TRBJ1-6; D possibly corresponds to TRBD1 (6 bases). V dropped 2 bases and J dropped 9 bases, with 11 bases sitting between them. This CDR3 comprises 14 residues. Germline assignment: CDR1 SEHNR and CDR2 FQNEAQ (reference sequence). The CDR3 nucleotides read TGTGCCAGCAGCTTAACAGGGAGCTTTTCACCCCTCCACTTT. Translated: CASSLTGSFSPLHF.